The table lists the clone carrying this TCR beta chain with a few counts. This sample was included in a study of cytomegalovirus exposure and HLA in healthy donors. Vbeta (60) and Jbeta (13) primers were used in the PCR. Only in-frame clones appear in the TCRdb table, and some are missing; sequencing was by immunoSEQ multiplex PCR. The sample shows 100,000 to 150,000 clones, 74% of them seen only once. Germline lookup yields CDR1 SGHNT and CDR2 YYREEE (reference sequence). V dropped 5 bases and J dropped 2; count of bases not matched to a gene: 2. The CDR3 is 15 amino acids. This chain links TRBV5-4 with TRBJ2-6, with TRBD1 identical over 9 bases. The clonotype originates from a woman aged 50 to 60 in good health and CMV-seropositive. The material sequenced was PBMCs. The CDR3 nucleotides read TGTGCCAGCAGTACAGGGGGCGCTGGGGCCAACGTCCTGACTTTC. Translating gives CASSTGGAGANVLTF.